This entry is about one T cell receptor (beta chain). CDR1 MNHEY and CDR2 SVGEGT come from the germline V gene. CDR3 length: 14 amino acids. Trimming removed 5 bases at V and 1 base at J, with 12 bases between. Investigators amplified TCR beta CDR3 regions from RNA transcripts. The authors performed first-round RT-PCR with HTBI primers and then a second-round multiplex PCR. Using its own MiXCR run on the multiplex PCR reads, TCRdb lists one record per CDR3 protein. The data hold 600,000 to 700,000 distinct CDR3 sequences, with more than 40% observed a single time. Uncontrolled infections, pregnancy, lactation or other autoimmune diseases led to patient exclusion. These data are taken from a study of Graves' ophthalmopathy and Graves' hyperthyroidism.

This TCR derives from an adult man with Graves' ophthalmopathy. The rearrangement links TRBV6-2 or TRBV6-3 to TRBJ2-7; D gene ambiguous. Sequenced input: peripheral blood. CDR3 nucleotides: TGTGCCAGCAGTCTCACGAACACTTCCTACGAGCAGTACTTC. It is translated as CASSLTNTSYEQYF.